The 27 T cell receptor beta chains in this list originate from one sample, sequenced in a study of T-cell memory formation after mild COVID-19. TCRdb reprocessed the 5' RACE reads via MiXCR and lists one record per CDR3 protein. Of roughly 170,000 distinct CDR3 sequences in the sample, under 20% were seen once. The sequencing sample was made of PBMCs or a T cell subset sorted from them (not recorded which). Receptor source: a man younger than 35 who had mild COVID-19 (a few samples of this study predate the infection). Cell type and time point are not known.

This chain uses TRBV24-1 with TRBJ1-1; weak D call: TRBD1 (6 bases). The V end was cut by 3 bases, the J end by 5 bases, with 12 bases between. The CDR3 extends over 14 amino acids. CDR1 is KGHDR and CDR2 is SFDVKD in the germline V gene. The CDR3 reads CATSDAKQGTEAFF. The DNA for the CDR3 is TGTGCCACCAGTGATGCAAAACAGGGAACTGAAGCTTTCTTT.

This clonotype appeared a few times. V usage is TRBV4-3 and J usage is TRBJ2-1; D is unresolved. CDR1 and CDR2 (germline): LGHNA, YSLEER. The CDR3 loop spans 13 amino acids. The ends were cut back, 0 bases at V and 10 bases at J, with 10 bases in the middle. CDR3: CASSQDQGREQFF. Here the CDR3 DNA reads TGCGCCAGCAGCCAAGATCAAGGCCGGGAGCAGTTCTTC.

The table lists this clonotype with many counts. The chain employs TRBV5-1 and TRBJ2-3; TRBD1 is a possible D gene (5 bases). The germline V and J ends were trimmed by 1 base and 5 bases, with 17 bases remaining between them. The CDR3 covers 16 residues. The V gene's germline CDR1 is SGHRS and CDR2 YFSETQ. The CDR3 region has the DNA TGCGCCAGCAGCTTGCTGGAATCTGGGCAGGGAGATACGCAGTATTTT. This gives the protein CASSLLESGQGDTQYF.

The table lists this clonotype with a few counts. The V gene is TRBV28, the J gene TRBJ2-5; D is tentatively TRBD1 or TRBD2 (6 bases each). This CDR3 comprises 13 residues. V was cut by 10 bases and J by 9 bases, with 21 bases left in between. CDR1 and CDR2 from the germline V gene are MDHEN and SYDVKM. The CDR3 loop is CATGGDGVEPQYF. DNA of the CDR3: TGTGCCACCGGGGGCGATGGCGTGGAACCCCAGTACTTC.

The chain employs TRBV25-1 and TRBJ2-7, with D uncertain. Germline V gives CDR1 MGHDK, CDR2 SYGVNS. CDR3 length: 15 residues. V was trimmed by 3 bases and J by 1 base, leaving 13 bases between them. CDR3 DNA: TGTGCCAGCAGTGACCACGGACCGGTATCCTACGAGCAGTACTTC. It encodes CASSDHGPVSYEQYF.

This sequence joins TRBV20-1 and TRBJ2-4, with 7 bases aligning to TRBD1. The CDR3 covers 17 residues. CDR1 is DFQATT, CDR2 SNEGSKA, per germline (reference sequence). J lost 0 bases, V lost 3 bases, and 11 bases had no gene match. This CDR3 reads CSASHRGLKLAKNIQYF. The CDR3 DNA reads TGCAGTGCTAGCCACAGGGGCCTGAAACTAGCCAAAAACATTCAGTACTTC.

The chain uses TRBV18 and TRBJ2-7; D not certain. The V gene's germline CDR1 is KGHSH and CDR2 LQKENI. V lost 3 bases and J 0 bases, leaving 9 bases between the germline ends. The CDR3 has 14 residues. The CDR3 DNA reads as TGTGCCAGCTCACCGGCAGCCTTCTCCTACGAGCAGTACTTC. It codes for CASSPAAFSYEQYF.

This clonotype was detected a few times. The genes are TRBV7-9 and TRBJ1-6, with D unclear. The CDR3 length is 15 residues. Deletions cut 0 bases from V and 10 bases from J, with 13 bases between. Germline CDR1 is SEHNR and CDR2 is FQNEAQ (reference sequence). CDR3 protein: CASSLAGPHGSPLHF. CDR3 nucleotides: TGTGCCAGCAGCTTAGCGGGCCCCCACGGATCACCCCTCCACTTT.

DNA of the CDR3: TGTGCCAGCAGCGTAGCCCCGGGAGGAATCCACAATGAGCAGTTCTTC. This encodes CASSVAPGGIHNEQFF. This chain uses TRBV9 with TRBJ2-1; 7 bases line up with TRBD2. Trimming cost V 0 bases and J 5 bases; bases outside gene matches: 8. CDR1 is SGDLS and CDR2 is YYNGEE in the germline V gene. CDR3 length equals 16 residues. Combining the CDR3 with reference TRBV9 and TRBJ2-1 gives the whole variable domain DSGVTQTPKHLITATGQRVTLRCSPRSGDLSVYWYQQSLDQGLQFLIQYYNGEERAKGNILERFSAQQFPDLHSELNLSSLELGDSALYFCASSVAPGGIHNEQFFGPGTRLTVL.

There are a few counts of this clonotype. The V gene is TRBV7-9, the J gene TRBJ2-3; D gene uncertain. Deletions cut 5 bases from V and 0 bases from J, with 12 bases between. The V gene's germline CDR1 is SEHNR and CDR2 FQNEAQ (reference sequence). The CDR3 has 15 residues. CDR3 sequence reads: CASSPRVASTDTQYF. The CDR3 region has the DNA TGTGCCAGCAGCCCTCGGGTAGCTAGCACAGATACGCAGTATTTT.

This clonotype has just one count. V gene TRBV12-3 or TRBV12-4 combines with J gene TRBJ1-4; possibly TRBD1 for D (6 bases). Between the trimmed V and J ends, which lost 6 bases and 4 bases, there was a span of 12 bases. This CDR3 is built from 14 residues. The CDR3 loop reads CASSPGQINEKLFF. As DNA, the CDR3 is TGTGCCAGCAGCCCGGGACAAATTAATGAAAAACTGTTTTTT.

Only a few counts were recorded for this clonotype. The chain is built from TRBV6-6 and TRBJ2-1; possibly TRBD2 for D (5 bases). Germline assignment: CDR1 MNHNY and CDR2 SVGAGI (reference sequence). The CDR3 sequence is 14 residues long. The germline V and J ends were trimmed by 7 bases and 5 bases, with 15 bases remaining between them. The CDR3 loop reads CASTLPTRNNEQFF. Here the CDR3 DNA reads TGTGCCAGCACCCTCCCCACTAGGAACAATGAGCAGTTCTTC.

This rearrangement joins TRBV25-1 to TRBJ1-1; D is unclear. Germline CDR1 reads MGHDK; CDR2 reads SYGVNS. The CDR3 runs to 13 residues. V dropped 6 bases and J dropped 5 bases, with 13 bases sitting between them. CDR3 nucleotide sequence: TGTGCCAGCAGGGTCCAACCGGAAACTGAAGCTTTCTTT. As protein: CASRVQPETEAFF.

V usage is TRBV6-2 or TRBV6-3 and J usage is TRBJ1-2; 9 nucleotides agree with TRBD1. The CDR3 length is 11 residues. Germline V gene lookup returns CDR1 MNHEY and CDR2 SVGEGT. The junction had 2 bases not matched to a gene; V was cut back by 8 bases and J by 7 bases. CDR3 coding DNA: TGTGCCAGCGGGACAGGGAGTGGCTACACCTTC. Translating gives CASGTGSGYTF.

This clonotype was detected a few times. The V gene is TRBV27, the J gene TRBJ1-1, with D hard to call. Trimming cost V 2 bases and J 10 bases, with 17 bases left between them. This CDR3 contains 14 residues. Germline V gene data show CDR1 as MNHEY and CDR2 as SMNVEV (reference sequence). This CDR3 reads CASSLNSGASGAFF. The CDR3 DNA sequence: TGTGCCAGCAGTTTAAACAGCGGAGCCTCAGGAGCTTTCTTT.

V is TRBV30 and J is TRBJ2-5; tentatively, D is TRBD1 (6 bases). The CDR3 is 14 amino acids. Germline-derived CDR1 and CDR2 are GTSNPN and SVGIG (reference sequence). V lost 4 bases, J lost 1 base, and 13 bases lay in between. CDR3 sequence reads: CAWKRGNLQETQYF. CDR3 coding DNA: TGTGCCTGGAAGAGGGGGAACCTCCAAGAGACCCAGTACTTC.

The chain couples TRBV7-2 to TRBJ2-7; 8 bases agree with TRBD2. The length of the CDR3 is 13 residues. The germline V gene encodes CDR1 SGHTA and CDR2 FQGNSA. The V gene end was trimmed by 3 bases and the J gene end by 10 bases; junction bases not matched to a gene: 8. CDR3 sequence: CASSFDGGARQYV. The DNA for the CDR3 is TGTGCCAGCAGCTTCGACGGGGGGGCGCGTCAGTACGTC.

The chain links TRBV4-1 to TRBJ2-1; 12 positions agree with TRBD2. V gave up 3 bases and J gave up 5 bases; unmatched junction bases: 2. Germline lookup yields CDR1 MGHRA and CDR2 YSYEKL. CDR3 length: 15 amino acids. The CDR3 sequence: CASSHTSGGNNEQFF. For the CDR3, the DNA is TGCGCCAGCAGCCACACTAGCGGGGGGAACAATGAGCAGTTCTTC.

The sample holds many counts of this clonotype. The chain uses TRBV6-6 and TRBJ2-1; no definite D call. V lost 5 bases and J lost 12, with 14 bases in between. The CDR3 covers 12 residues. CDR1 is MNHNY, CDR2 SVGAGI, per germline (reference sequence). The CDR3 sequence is CASSQDQTGQFF. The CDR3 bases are TGTGCCAGCAGTCAAGACCAAACGGGGCAGTTCTTC.

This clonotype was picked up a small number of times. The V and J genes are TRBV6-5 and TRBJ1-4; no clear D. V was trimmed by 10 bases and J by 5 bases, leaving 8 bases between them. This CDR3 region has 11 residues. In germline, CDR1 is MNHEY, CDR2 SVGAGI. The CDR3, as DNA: TGTGCCACCACCTGGAATGAAAAACTGTTTTTT. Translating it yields CATTWNEKLFF.

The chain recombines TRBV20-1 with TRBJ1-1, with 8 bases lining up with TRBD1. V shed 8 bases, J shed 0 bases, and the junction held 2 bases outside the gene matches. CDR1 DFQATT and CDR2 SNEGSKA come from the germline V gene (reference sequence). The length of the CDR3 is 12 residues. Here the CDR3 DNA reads TGCAGTCCGGGACAGGTGAACACTGAAGCTTTCTTT. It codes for CSPGQVNTEAFF.

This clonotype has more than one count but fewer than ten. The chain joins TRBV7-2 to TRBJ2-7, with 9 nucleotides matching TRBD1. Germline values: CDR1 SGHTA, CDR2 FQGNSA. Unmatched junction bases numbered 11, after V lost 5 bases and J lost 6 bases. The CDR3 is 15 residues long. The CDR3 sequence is CASSLESGTGTEQYF. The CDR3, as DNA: TGTGCCAGCAGCCTCGAGTCCGGGACAGGGACCGAGCAGTACTTC. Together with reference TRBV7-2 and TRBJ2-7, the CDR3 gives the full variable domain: GAGVSQSPSNKVTEKGKDVELRCDPISGHTALYWYRQSLGQGLEFLIYFQGNSAPDKSGLPSDRFSAERTGGSVSTLTIQRTQQEDSAVYLCASSLESGTGTEQYFGPGTRLTVT.

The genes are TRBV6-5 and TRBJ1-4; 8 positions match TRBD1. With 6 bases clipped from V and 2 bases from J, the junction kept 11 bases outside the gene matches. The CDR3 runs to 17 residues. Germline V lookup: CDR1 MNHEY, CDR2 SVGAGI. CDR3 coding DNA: TGTGCCAGCAGACTCGCAGAAACAGGGGGGACTAATGAAAAACTGTTTTTT. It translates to CASRLAETGGTNEKLFF.

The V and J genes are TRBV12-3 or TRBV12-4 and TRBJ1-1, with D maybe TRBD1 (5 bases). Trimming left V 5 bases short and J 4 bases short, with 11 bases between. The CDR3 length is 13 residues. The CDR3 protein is CASSPRQSTEAFF. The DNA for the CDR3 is TGTGCCAGCAGTCCTAGACAGAGCACTGAAGCTTTCTTT.

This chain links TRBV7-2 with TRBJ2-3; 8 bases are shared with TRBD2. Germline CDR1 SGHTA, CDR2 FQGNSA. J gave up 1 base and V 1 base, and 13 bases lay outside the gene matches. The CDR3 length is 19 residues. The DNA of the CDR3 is TGTGCCAGCAGCTTAGATGGGATCATGGGGCGGGGGGGCACAGATACGCAGTATTTT. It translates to CASSLDGIMGRGGTDTQYF.

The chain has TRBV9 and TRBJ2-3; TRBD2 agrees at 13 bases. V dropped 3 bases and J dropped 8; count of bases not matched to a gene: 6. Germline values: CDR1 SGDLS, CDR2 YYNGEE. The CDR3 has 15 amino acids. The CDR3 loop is CASSEMGLAGTTQYF. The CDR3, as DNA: TGTGCCAGCAGCGAGATGGGACTAGCGGGGACTACGCAGTATTTT.

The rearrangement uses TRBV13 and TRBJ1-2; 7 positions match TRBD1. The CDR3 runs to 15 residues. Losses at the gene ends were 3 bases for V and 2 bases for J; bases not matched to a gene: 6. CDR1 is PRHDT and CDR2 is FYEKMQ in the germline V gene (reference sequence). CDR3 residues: CASSFRRGSNYGYTF. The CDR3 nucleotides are TGTGCCAGCAGCTTCCGCAGGGGGTCAAACTATGGCTACACCTTC.